One sample yielded the 16 T cell receptor beta chains listed below, sequenced in a study of OX40 agonist ivuxolimab in advanced cancers. The table came from immunoSEQ multiplex PCR; TCRdb's copy has only in-frame clones and leaves some out. The sample has some 42,000 clones; 80% to 90% are singletons. Sequenced here: CD4+ or CD8+ T cells sorted from blood, sampled in a trial of the OX40 agonist ivuxolimab. All receptors come from an adult with an advanced solid tumor such as melanoma, head and neck, liver or kidney cancer.

The chain has TRBV9 and TRBJ2-1; 11 positions match TRBD2. With 3 bases clipped from V and 3 bases from J, the junction kept 2 bases outside the gene matches. Looked up from germline, CDR1 is SGDLS and CDR2 is YYNGEE. This CDR3 comprises 15 residues. For the CDR3, the DNA is TGTGCCAGCAGCGCCGGGACTAGCGGCTACAATGAGCAGTTCTTC. Translation gives CASSAGTSGYNEQFF.

The rearrangement links TRBV5-1 to TRBJ2-3; no clear D. Germline CDR1 is SGHRS and CDR2 is YFSETQ. The V gene lost 6 bases and the J gene lost 1 base, with 18 bases spanning the gap. The CDR3 extends over 16 amino acids. The CDR3 nucleotides are TGCGCCAGCACCTCTAATTTGGCAGGCGGCACAGATACGCAGTATTTT. Translation gives CASTSNLAGGTDTQYF. The complete variable domain, with remaining parts taken from reference TRBV5-1 and TRBJ2-3, reads KAGVTQTPRYLIKTRGQQVTLSCSPISGHRSVSWYQQTPGQGLQFLFEYFSETQRNKGNFPGRFSGRQFSNSRSEMNVSTLELGDSALYLCASTSNLAGGTDTQYFGPGTRLTVL.

The V gene is TRBV10-3, the J gene TRBJ1-1, with a tentative D call TRBD1 (5 bases). Germline V lookup: CDR1 ENHRY, CDR2 SYGVKD. This CDR3 is built from 13 residues. Deletions cut 3 bases from V and 6 bases from J, with 11 bases between. CDR3 amino acids: CAISDGGRPEAFF. The CDR3 region has the DNA TGTGCCATCAGTGACGGGGGGAGGCCTGAAGCTTTCTTT.

This clone was detected a few times. The J gene is TRBJ2-2, the V gene TRBV7-6; D not resolved. This CDR3 spans 15 amino acids. Trimming stripped 2 bases from V and 1 base from J, with 8 bases between. CDR1 and CDR2 from the germline V gene are SGHVS and FNYEAQ. CDR3 nucleotide sequence: TGTGCCAGCAGCTTATTCTCCATGAACACCGGGGAGCTGTTTTTT. It is translated as CASSLFSMNTGELFF. The full variable domain, completed using reference TRBV7-6 and TRBJ2-2, is GAGVSQSPRYKVTKRGQDVALRCDPISGHVSLYWYRQALGQGPEFLTYFNYEAQQDKSGLPNDRFSAERPEGSISTLTIQRTEQRDSAMYRCASSLFSMNTGELFFGEGSRLTVL.

The chain links TRBV27 to TRBJ2-5, with 7 bases fitting TRBD1. Trimming removed 5 bases from V and 2 bases from J; junction bases left unmatched: 11. Germline V gene sequence: CDR1 MNHEY, CDR2 SMNVEV (reference sequence). The CDR3 totals 16 residues. CDR3 residues: CASSPYRDRTQETQYF. In DNA, the CDR3 is TGTGCCAGCAGTCCATACCGGGACAGAACGCAAGAGACCCAGTACTTC.

This chain connects TRBV7-9 to TRBJ1-6; TRBD1 might be the D (6 bases). V lost 2 bases and J lost 5, with 10 bases in between. This CDR3 comprises 15 residues. The germline V gene has CDR1 SEHNR and CDR2 FQNEAQ (reference sequence). CDR3 sequence reads: CASSLTGSDNSPLHF. DNA of the CDR3: TGTGCCAGCAGCTTAACAGGGTCGGATAATTCACCCCTCCACTTT.

This clone was detected once. This chain uses TRBV28 with TRBJ1-1; D uncertain. The germline V gene encodes CDR1 MDHEN and CDR2 SYDVKM. V dropped 7 bases and J dropped 4 bases, with 13 bases sitting between them. The CDR3 runs 13 residues. The CDR3 sequence: CASTSPPFTEAFF. CDR3 DNA: TGTGCCAGCACCTCCCCCCCGTTCACTGAAGCTTTCTTT.

V gene TRBV7-9 combines with J gene TRBJ1-4, with 8 bases fitting TRBD1. The CDR3 runs 14 residues. Germline V gene sequence: CDR1 SEHNR, CDR2 FQNEAQ (reference sequence). V shed 5 bases, J shed 2 bases, and the junction held 1 base outside the gene matches. CDR3 in amino acids: CASSQGATNEKLFF. The CDR3 region has the DNA TGTGCCAGCAGCCAGGGGGCGACTAATGAAAAACTGTTTTTT.

This clone was seen a single time. This chain links TRBV6-1 with TRBJ2-1, with 14 bases that match TRBD2. The CDR3 covers 20 residues. Losses at the gene ends were 1 base for V and 0 bases for J; bases not matched to a gene: 8. The V gene's germline CDR1 is MNHNS and CDR2 SASEGT. CDR3 amino acids: CASSEVPGLAGVNSYNEQFF. CDR3 sequence (DNA): TGTGCCAGCAGTGAAGTCCCGGGACTAGCGGGAGTCAACTCCTACAATGAGCAGTTCTTC.

This clone has a handful of counts. The chain recombines TRBV7-2 with TRBJ2-7; no firm D call. Germline CDR1 and CDR2: SGHTA and FQGNSA. V was cut by 2 bases and J by 0 bases, with 11 bases left in between. This CDR3 has 15 amino acids. The CDR3 is CASSLRAHSSYEQYF. In DNA form, the CDR3 reads TGTGCCAGCAGCTTACGGGCTCATAGCTCCTACGAGCAGTACTTC.

The rearrangement joins TRBV7-9 to TRBJ1-2; D is uncertain. This CDR3 region has 12 residues. Trimming pared 1 base from V and 7 bases from J, leaving 7 bases between. Germline V lookup: CDR1 SEHNR, CDR2 FQNEAQ (reference sequence). The CDR3: CASSLGGAGYTF. The CDR3 DNA follows: TGTGCCAGCAGCTTAGGAGGAGCTGGCTACACCTTC. Drawing the rest from reference TRBV7-9 and TRBJ1-2, the complete variable domain is DTGVSQNPRHKITKRGQNVTFRCDPISEHNRLYWYRQTLGQGPEFLTYFQNEAQLEKSRLLSDRFSAERPKGSFSTLEIQRTEQGDSAMYLCASSLGGAGYTFGSGTRLTVV.

The genes are TRBV19 and TRBJ2-7; D is possibly TRBD1 (6 bases). V dropped 2 bases and J dropped 3 bases, with 17 bases sitting between them. Germline CDR1 LNHDA, CDR2 SQIVND (reference sequence). This CDR3 has 16 residues. CDR3 DNA sequence: TGTGCCAGTAGTATATCCCAGGGGTACGAGGGCTACGAGCAGTACTTC. This codes for CASSISQGYEGYEQYF.

The chain has TRBV10-2 and TRBJ1-4; perhaps TRBD1 as D (5 bases). Trimming shortened V by 3 bases and J by 5 bases, and 13 bases separated the two germline ends. Germline loops: CDR1 WSHSY, CDR2 SAAADI. The CDR3 totals 15 residues. The CDR3 sequence is CASSDEAAGNEKLFF. The CDR3 DNA sequence: TGCGCCAGCAGTGATGAGGCCGCAGGGAATGAAAAACTGTTTTTT.

The V call is TRBV5-1, the J call TRBJ2-1; 9 positions match TRBD1. V dropped 3 bases and J dropped 4; count of bases not matched to a gene: 5. Germline assignment: CDR1 SGHRS and CDR2 YFSETQ. The CDR3 runs 15 residues. CDR3 residues: CASSSQGALYNEQFF. CDR3 nucleotide sequence: TGCGCCAGCAGCTCACAGGGGGCTCTATACAATGAGCAGTTCTTC.

The chain joins TRBV19 to TRBJ2-5; either TRBD1 or TRBD2 may fit D (7 bases each). From germline, CDR1 is LNHDA and CDR2 SQIVND (reference sequence). The CDR3 sequence is 16 residues long. V was clipped by 5 bases and J by 3 bases, with 19 bases between them. In nucleotides, the CDR3 is TGTGCCAGTAGTGCCCATTCCCAGGGGGGGAAAGAGACCCAGTACTTC. Protein sequence: CASSAHSQGGKETQYF.

The rearrangement uses TRBV7-2 and TRBJ1-5, with 8 bases identical to TRBD1. The CDR3 consists of 14 residues. The V and J ends lost 5 bases and 5 bases, in that order; junction bases with no gene match: 5. Germline CDR1 reads SGHTA; CDR2 reads FQGNSA. CDR3 sequence: CASSRTGLDQPQHF. The CDR3 DNA reads as TGTGCCAGCAGCAGGACAGGGTTGGATCAGCCCCAGCATTTT.